The present T cell receptor beta chain was sequenced within a study of response to subunit inactivated influenza vaccine. Study observations and caveats: Each seasonal influenza vaccination, the authors suggested, recruits few new T cells.

TCRdb independently ran MiXCR on the RT-PCR reads; one entry per CDR3 protein. The table includes hundreds of thousands of distinct CDR3 sequences, around 13% detected once. Trimming took off 2 bases at V and 3 bases at J, with 10 bases between the two ends. CDR1 and CDR2 (germline): SEHNR, FQNEAQ (reference sequence). The CDR3 loop spans 14 amino acids. The table lists this clonotype with a few counts. Its matching antigen is unknown. The chain combines TRBV7-9 with TRBJ2-5; D is ambiguous. The sequencing used PBMCs from blood, collected about 40 days after vaccination. This receptor was identified in a man over 45 who received an inactivated influenza vaccine. As DNA, the CDR3 is TGTGCCAGCAGCTTATTCTCCAGCGAAGAGACCCAGTACTTC. This translates into CASSLFSSEETQYF. Combining the CDR3 with reference TRBV7-9 and TRBJ2-5 gives the whole variable domain DTGVSQNPRHKITKRGQNVTFRCDPISEHNRLYWYRQTLGQGPEFLTYFQNEAQLEKSRLLSDRFSAERPKGSFSTLEIQRTEQGDSAMYLCASSLFSSEETQYFGPGTRLLVL.